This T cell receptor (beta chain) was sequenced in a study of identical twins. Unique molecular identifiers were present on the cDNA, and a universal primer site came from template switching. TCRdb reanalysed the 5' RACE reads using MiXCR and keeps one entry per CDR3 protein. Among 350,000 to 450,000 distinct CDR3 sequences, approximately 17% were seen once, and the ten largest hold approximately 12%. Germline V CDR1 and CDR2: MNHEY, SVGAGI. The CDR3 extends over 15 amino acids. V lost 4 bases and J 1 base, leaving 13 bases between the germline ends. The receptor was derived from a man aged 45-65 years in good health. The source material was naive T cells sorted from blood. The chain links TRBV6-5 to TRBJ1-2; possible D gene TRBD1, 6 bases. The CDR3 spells CASSSRDTDNYGYTF. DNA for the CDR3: TGTGCCAGCAGTTCCCGGGACACGGATAACTATGGCTACACCTTC.